The T cell receptor (beta chain) described here comes from a study of tumor-infiltrating lymphocytes in oesophageal squamous cell carcinoma (TCRdb year 2016). As concerns this clonotype: What antigen it recognizes has not been identified. As the CDR3 is not closed by the conserved phenylalanine or tryptophan, this likely results from a read error. No DNA is shown, since the ends of the CDR3 on it are uncertain; the CDR3 is the one TCRdb lists.

The germline V gene gives CDR1 as MNHNS and CDR2 as SASEGT. Both ends counted, the CDR3 spans 16 residues. Library method: PCR. The sequencer listed for this sample is Illumina HiSeq 2000. Using fastp trimming at Q25 and MiXCR clonotype assembly, TCRdb reanalyzed the public sequencing data and kept in-frame beta chains. Rows with a matching CDR3 protein are joined into one entry that keeps the most common DNA and genes. The table for this sample lists 15,000 to 20,000 distinct CDR3 sequences; around 40% of them were counted only once. The leading ten clones occupy roughly a fifth of the sample. The sequenced sample consisted of esophageal tumor tissue. In this chain, TRBV6-1 is recombined with TRBJ2-5; TRBD1, the table's D call, was not compared with the DNA. The clonotype was recovered from a male donor with esophageal squamous cell carcinoma. The CDR3: CASSRDRADSPLHFGN.